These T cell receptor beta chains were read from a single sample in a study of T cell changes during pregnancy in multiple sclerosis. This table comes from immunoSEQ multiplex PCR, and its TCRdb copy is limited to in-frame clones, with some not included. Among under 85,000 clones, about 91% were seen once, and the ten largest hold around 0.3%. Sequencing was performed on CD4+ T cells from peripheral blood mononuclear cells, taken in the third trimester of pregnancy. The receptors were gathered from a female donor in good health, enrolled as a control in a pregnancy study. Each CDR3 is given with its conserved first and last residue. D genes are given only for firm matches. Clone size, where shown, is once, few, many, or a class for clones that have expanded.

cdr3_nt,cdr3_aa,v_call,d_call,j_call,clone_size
TGTGCCAGCTCACCACAGGGAGGGAACTATGGCTACACCTTC,CASSPQGGNYGYTF,TRBV18,.,TRBJ1-2,.
TGTGCCATCAGTGAATCGTCAGGGGGCAACACCATATATTTT,CAISESSGGNTIYF,TRBV10-3,TRBD1,TRBJ1-3,.
TGTGCCAGCAACAGGGGTGAGGAAAAACTGTTTTTT,CASNRGEEKLFF,TRBV2,TRBD1,TRBJ1-4,.
TGTGCCAGCAGCTTGGACAGGGGGACTGAAGCTTTCTTT,CASSLDRGTEAFF,TRBV5-6,TRBD1,TRBJ1-1,.
TGTGCCAGCAGCGTTTCCATGGTAGCGGGGGGGCCGTACCAAGAGACCCAGTACTTC,CASSVSMVAGGPYQETQYF,TRBV9,TRBD2,TRBJ2-5,.
TGTGCCAGCTCCGCGGCGGGGGGAAACAATCAGCCCCAGCATTTT,CASSAAGGNNQPQHF,TRBV18,.,TRBJ1-5,once
TGTGCCAGCAGCTTGGGACAGGGACAGAATGAGCAGTTCTTC,CASSLGQGQNEQFF,TRBV7-9,TRBD1,TRBJ2-1,.
TGTGCCAGCAGCATCGACAGGGGGCCCTACGAGCAGTACTTC,CASSIDRGPYEQYF,TRBV9,TRBD1,TRBJ2-7,.
TGTGCCAGCAGCGTAGAAAGGGGGCGCACAGATACGCAGTATTTT,CASSVERGRTDTQYF,TRBV9,TRBD1,TRBJ2-3,.
TGTGCCAGTCCGAAGAGGACTAGCGGATGCACAGATACGCAGTATTTT,CASPKRTSGCTDTQYF,TRBV19,TRBD2,TRBJ2-3,.
TGTGCCAGCAGTCCACCTAAGGGGGGGCGGTTGGAAGCTTTCTTT,CASSPPKGGRLEAFF,TRBV27,.,TRBJ1-1,.
TGTGCCAGCAGCTTCCAGGGAAGCACTGAAGCTTTCTTT,CASSFQGSTEAFF,TRBV7-2,.,TRBJ1-1,.
TGTGCCAGCAGCTTTGGCAGCTCTGGAAACACCATATATTTT,CASSFGSSGNTIYF,TRBV11-2,.,TRBJ1-3,.
TGTGCCAGCAGCTTAGAGGGTACCACAGATACGCAGTATTTT,CASSLEGTTDTQYF,TRBV5-8,.,TRBJ2-3,.
TGTGCCAGCAGTGACACGGCAGGGTCGGCGAATGAGCAGTTCTTC,CASSDTAGSANEQFF,TRBV2,.,TRBJ2-1,.
TGTGCCAGCAGTGGCGGGACTAGCGGGGCAGGGCAGTACTTC,CASSGGTSGAGQYF,TRBV11-1,TRBD2,TRBJ2-7,.
TGTGCCAGCAGCCACTTGGTCAGGGGTAGAAACACTGAAGCTTTCTTT,CASSHLVRGRNTEAFF,TRBV7-2,.,TRBJ1-1,.
TGTGCCAGCAGTTACTGGCGGGGGAGCTCCTACGAGCAGTACTTC,CASSYWRGSSYEQYF,TRBV6-5,TRBD2,TRBJ2-7,once
TGTGCCAGCACTAGGAGGGTTGCAACTAATGAAAAACTGTTTTTT,CASTRRVATNEKLFF,TRBV2,.,TRBJ1-4,.
TGTGCCAGCAGGAGCACAGGGGCTGGGGCCAACGTCCTGACTTTC,CASRSTGAGANVLTF,TRBV6-5,TRBD1,TRBJ2-6,.
TGTGCCAGCAGTTACAAGCGGGTAAACACCGGGGAGCTGTTTTTT,CASSYKRVNTGELFF,TRBV6-5,.,TRBJ2-2,.
TGTGCCAGCAGTGAAAGGCGGGGAGTAACAGATACGCAGTATTTT,CASSERRGVTDTQYF,TRBV2,.,TRBJ2-3,.
TGTGCCAGTAGTTCAGTCGTCAACTACGAGCAGTACTTC,CASSSVVNYEQYF,TRBV19,.,TRBJ2-7,.
TGTGCCAGCAGCCTCGGGGTTCGTCGGGGTAGCAATCAGCCCCAGCATTTT,CASSLGVRRGSNQPQHF,TRBV5-6,.,TRBJ1-5,.
TGTGCCAGCAGCGTAGTTGACGGGTGGAACACTGAAGCTTTCTTT,CASSVVDGWNTEAFF,TRBV9,.,TRBJ1-1,.
TGTGCCAGCAGCTTGAGACAGCTAAACCGGATATATTTT,CASSLRQLNRIYF,TRBV7-2,.,TRBJ1-3,.
TGTGCCAGCAGCCGTTACCGAGGAGAGACCCAGTACTTC,CASSRYRGETQYF,TRBV5-4,.,TRBJ2-5,.
TGTGCCAGCAGCTGGACAGGGGGTGAAGGCTACACCTTC,CASSWTGGEGYTF,TRBV7-2,TRBD1,TRBJ1-2,.
TGTGCCAGCAGCTTAGGGGGCTCTCAAGAGACCCAGTACTTC,CASSLGGSQETQYF,TRBV5-4,TRBD1,TRBJ2-5,.
TGTGCCAGCAGCTCCAGGGGCCCTAGCAATCAGCCCCAGCATTTT,CASSSRGPSNQPQHF,TRBV7-8,.,TRBJ1-5,.
TGTGCCAGCTCACCGTCGGGGGGGGCCTACACAGATACGCAGTATTTT,CASSPSGGAYTDTQYF,TRBV18,TRBD2,TRBJ2-3,few
TGTGCCAGCTCACCCTGGACACGCTACAATGAGCAGTTCTTC,CASSPWTRYNEQFF,TRBV18,.,TRBJ2-1,.
TGTGCCTGGGCCCAGGGGACCCTTGGAGCTTTCTTT,CAWAQGTLGAFF,TRBV30,.,TRBJ1-1,few
TGTGCCAGCAGCTTGGAGAGACAGGGCTACGAGCAGTACTTC,CASSLERQGYEQYF,TRBV5-4,TRBD1,TRBJ2-7,once
TGTGCCTGGAGTCCCTCGGGATCCTATGGCTACACCTTC,CAWSPSGSYGYTF,TRBV30,.,TRBJ1-2,.
TGTGCCAGCAGTGAGGAACTCAGGGGATATGGCTACACCTTC,CASSEELRGYGYTF,TRBV2,.,TRBJ1-2,.
TGTGCCAGCAGCTTGGGTCTAGCGGGGGGGCAGCAGTTCTTC,CASSLGLAGGQQFF,TRBV11-3,TRBD2,TRBJ2-1,.
TGCGCCAGCAGCTTGGTCGGACAGGGGGAAACTAATGAAAAACTGTTTTTT,CASSLVGQGETNEKLFF,TRBV5-1,TRBD1,TRBJ1-4,.
TGTGCCAGCAGTTTCGGGACAGGGATAGCTAACTATGGCTACACCTTC,CASSFGTGIANYGYTF,TRBV27,TRBD1,TRBJ1-2,.
TGTGCCTGGCACAGGGACAATGAGCAGTTCTTC,CAWHRDNEQFF,TRBV30,.,TRBJ2-1,once
TGTGCCAGCTCACCACGGGCAGTGGAGGTCTACGAGCAGTACTTC,CASSPRAVEVYEQYF,TRBV18,.,TRBJ2-7,.
TGCGCCAGCAGCCAAGACAGGGTGAACACTGAAGCTTTCTTT,CASSQDRVNTEAFF,TRBV4-3,.,TRBJ1-1,.
TGTGCCAGCAGTTCGGTAATCCCCCAGGGGTTTGGTGGCTACACCTTC,CASSSVIPQGFGGYTF,TRBV27,.,TRBJ1-2,.
TGCGCCAGCAGTCTTCTAGCGGGGTCTAGCACAGATACGCAGTATTTT,CASSLLAGSSTDTQYF,TRBV5-1,TRBD2,TRBJ2-3,.
TGTGCCAGCAGCATCCGGACAGGGGACACTGAAGCTTTCTTT,CASSIRTGDTEAFF,TRBV9,TRBD1,TRBJ1-1,.
TGTGCCAGCAGCACTCCTGCGGGACAGGGAGTCTCAGAGACCCAGTACTTC,CASSTPAGQGVSETQYF,TRBV5-8,TRBD1,TRBJ2-5,.
TGTGCCAGCTCACCACGGACAGGGACAGATACGCAGTATTTT,CASSPRTGTDTQYF,TRBV18,TRBD1,TRBJ2-3,.
TGTGCCAGCAGTCTCGGACAGGGGAATGAAAAACTGTTTTTT,CASSLGQGNEKLFF,TRBV6-1,TRBD1,TRBJ1-4,.
TGTGCCAGCAGTGAAGAAGGGGGTTCCAATTACTATGGCTACACCTTC,CASSEEGGSNYYGYTF,TRBV6-1,.,TRBJ1-2,.
TGCAGCGTTGGAGGCGCCGGGGAGCTGTTTTTT,CSVGGAGELFF,TRBV29-1,.,TRBJ2-2,once
TGTGCCTGGAGTATACAGTACTACGAGCAGTACTTC,CAWSIQYYEQYF,TRBV30,.,TRBJ2-7,once
TGTGCCTGGGCCGCGGGGGCGGCGGGGGGGCGTGAGACCCAGTACTTC,CAWAAGAAGGRETQYF,TRBV30,TRBD2,TRBJ2-5,.
TGTGCCAGCAGCCTTCGGACAGGGAAGGGGTATAGCAATCAGCCCCAGCATTTT,CASSLRTGKGYSNQPQHF,TRBV5-8,TRBD1,TRBJ1-5,.
TGTGCCAGCAGCTTGCCCCCATCCGGTGGCTACACCTTC,CASSLPPSGGYTF,TRBV5-8,.,TRBJ1-2,once
TGTGCCAGTAGCGGGGTGGCTAACTATGGCTACACCTTC,CASSGVANYGYTF,TRBV19,.,TRBJ1-2,.
TGCGCCAGCAGCTTGTCATCGACTAGCGGGGGGGCGCAAGAGACCCAGTACTTC,CASSLSSTSGGAQETQYF,TRBV5-1,TRBD2,TRBJ2-5,.
TGTGCCAGCAGTGGCAGGGTAGGGTACAATGAGCAGTTCTTC,CASSGRVGYNEQFF,TRBV2,.,TRBJ2-1,.
TGTGCCAGCAGCCCCGGCGGGACAGCGTCCATCTATGGCTACACCTTC,CASSPGGTASIYGYTF,TRBV11-3,TRBD1,TRBJ1-2,.
TGTGCCTGGGGACAGGGGGCCTACGAGCAGTACTTC,CAWGQGAYEQYF,TRBV30,TRBD1,TRBJ2-7,.